Below, 32 T cell receptor beta chains from the same sample are listed, as sequenced in a study of T cells in Graves' hyperthyroidism and ophthalmopathy. Using RNA transcripts as the source, TCR beta CDR3 regions were amplified. With the HTBI primer set, the TCR CDR3 went through a first round of RT-PCR. TCRdb redid the calling of the multiplex PCR reads with MiXCR, one entry per CDR3 protein. The sample has around 440,000 distinct CDR3 sequences; 15% to 19% are singletons. Sequenced: blood. Receptors were obtained from a woman between 18 and 29 years old with Graves' hyperthyroidism.

This clonotype was detected only once. V usage is TRBV10-3 and J usage is TRBJ2-5; D remains unclear. This CDR3 is built from 14 residues. Trimming removed 1 base from V and 4 bases from J, with 10 bases in between. Per the germline V gene, CDR1 is ENHRY and CDR2 is SYGVKD. The CDR3 loop is CAISEYLKGETQYF. The CDR3 DNA reads TGTGCCATCAGTGAGTACTTGAAAGGAGAGACCCAGTACTTC.

This clonotype was detected many times. This chain connects TRBV2 to TRBJ2-7; a possible D gene is TRBD1 (6 bases). Trimming removed 4 bases from V and 4 bases from J, with 17 bases in between. Germline V gene data show CDR1 as SNHLY and CDR2 as FYNNEI. The CDR3 extends over 15 amino acids. CDR3 loop: CASSGMRGKAYEQYF. The CDR3 nucleotides read TGTGCCAGCAGTGGAATGAGGGGGAAGGCTTACGAGCAGTACTTC.

The chain recombines TRBV9 with TRBJ2-2; D is possibly TRBD1 or TRBD2 (7 bases each). V gave up 6 bases and J gave up 3 bases, with 18 bases separating them. Looked up from germline, CDR1 is SGDLS and CDR2 is YYNGEE. CDR3 size: 16 residues. CDR3 region: CASTPGGGVDTGELFF. The CDR3 coding sequence is TGTGCCAGCACCCCAGGGGGGGGGGTTGACACCGGGGAGCTGTTTTTT.

This clonotype showed up just a few times. The chain couples TRBV20-1 to TRBJ2-1; tentative D call: TRBD2 (5 bases). V was pared by 5 bases and J by 7 bases, with 15 bases between. Germline-derived CDR1 and CDR2 are DFQATT and SNEGSKA (reference sequence). The CDR3 has 13 residues. CDR3 sequence: CSAPPSGKNEQFF. The CDR3 coding sequence is TGCAGTGCTCCGCCGTCGGGGAAAAATGAGCAGTTCTTC.

This clonotype was seen repeatedly, ten times or more. The chain is built from TRBV11-2 and TRBJ2-7, with a possible D match to TRBD1 (6 bases). This CDR3 has 14 residues. The germline V gene encodes CDR1 SGHAT and CDR2 FQNNGV. Trimming removed 5 bases from V and 4 bases from J, with 15 bases in between. The CDR3 protein is CASSHPGTSYEQYF. DNA of the CDR3: TGTGCCAGCAGCCATCCCGGGACATCTTACGAGCAGTACTTC.

This rearrangement joins TRBV7-3 to TRBJ1-6; 7 bases map to TRBD1. V lost 2 bases and J lost 9; bases outside the gene matches: 7. This CDR3 has 15 residues. Germline CDR1 reads SGHTA; CDR2 reads FQGTGA. As DNA, the CDR3 is TGTGCCAGCAGCTTATATCCAGGGGGGAGTTCACCCCTCCACTTT. Protein sequence: CASSLYPGGSSPLHF. The entire variable domain, with the rest obtained from reference TRBV7-3 and TRBJ1-6, is as follows: GAGVSQTPSNKVTEKGKYVELRCDPISGHTALYWYRQSLGQGPEFLIYFQGTGAADDSGLPNDRFFAVRPEGSVSTLKIQRTERGDSAVYLCASSLYPGGSSPLHFGNGTRLTVT.

In this sample, this clonotype turned up many times. V gene TRBV20-1 combines with J gene TRBJ1-5, with 10 positions matching TRBD1. V dropped 4 bases and J dropped 4; count of bases not matched to a gene: 7. CDR3 size: 15 residues. Germline lookup yields CDR1 DFQATT and CDR2 SNEGSKA (reference sequence). CDR3 residues: CSANIGTGANQPQHF. CDR3 DNA sequence: TGCAGTGCTAATATAGGGACAGGGGCAAATCAGCCCCAGCATTTT.

The table lists this clonotype with many counts. The chain links TRBV11-1 to TRBJ2-7; D not resolved. V was shortened by 1 base and J by 3 bases, with 10 bases between the two germline ends. CDR3 length: 14 residues. The germline V gene has CDR1 SGHAT and CDR2 FQDESV (reference sequence). DNA for the CDR3: TGTGCCAGCAGCTTAGTTGGGCAGTTCTACGAGCAGTACTTC. Residues: CASSLVGQFYEQYF.

This clonotype was observed many times. This chain uses TRBV11-2 with TRBJ1-3; D possibly corresponds to TRBD1 (5 bases). The length of the CDR3 is 16 residues. V was trimmed by 1 base and J by 4 bases, leaving 14 bases between them. CDR1 and CDR2 from the germline V gene are SGHAT and FQNNGV. CDR3 sequence: CASSLVGTSWGNTIYF. CDR3 in DNA: TGTGCCAGCAGCTTAGTCGGGACTTCTTGGGGAAACACCATATATTTT.

This clonotype has at least ten counts. The chain joins TRBV7-2 to TRBJ2-1, with 13 positions matching TRBD2. This CDR3 region has 19 residues. CDR1 is SGHTA, CDR2 FQGNSA, per germline. The V gene end was trimmed by 1 base and the J gene end by 8 bases; junction bases not matched to a gene: 14. In DNA, the CDR3 is TGTGCCAGCAGCTTAGTATGGGGGATCGGACTAGCGGGAGACGATGAGCAGTTCTTC. Protein product: CASSLVWGIGLAGDDEQFF.

This clonotype was seen repeatedly, ten times or more. V usage is TRBV15 and J usage is TRBJ1-4, with D maybe TRBD1 (6 bases). Germline loops: CDR1 LNHNV, CDR2 YYDKDF (reference sequence). The CDR3 has 16 residues. V shed 0 bases and J shed 8 bases, with 16 bases lying between them. CDR3 region: CATSRDLGGELEKLFF. CDR3 DNA sequence: TGTGCCACCAGCAGAGATCTTGGGGGCGAGCTCGAAAAACTGTTTTTT.

This clonotype was recorded many times. CDR3 DNA: TGCAGCGTTGTAAGACAGGATAACTCCTACAATGAGCAGTTCTTC. Its translation: CSVVRQDNSYNEQFF. The V and J genes are TRBV29-1 and TRBJ2-1; D might be TRBD1 (6 bases). CDR1 is SQVTM, CDR2 ANQGSEA, per germline. The CDR3 length is 15 residues. V was trimmed by 4 bases and J by 0 bases, leaving 13 bases between them.

The table lists this clonotype with a few counts. This clone may be a read error of a much larger clone one base away. Without the conserved terminal phenylalanine or tryptophan, this CDR3 likely stems from a read error. V gene TRBV11-2 combines with J gene TRBJ2-1, with 8 bases matching TRBD2. Germline CDR1 and CDR2: SGHAT and FQNNGV. V was pared by 3 bases and J by 8 bases, with 9 bases of the junction left unmatched. CDR3 length: 15 amino acids. CDR3 coding DNA: TGTGCCAGCAGCTTCGTTGGGACTAGACTTTATGAGCAGTTCTCC. Its translation is CASSFVGTRLYEQFS.

This clonotype was picked up a small number of times. The V call is TRBV5-1, the J call TRBJ2-5; D remains unclear. There are 14 residues in the CDR3. Trimming removed 6 bases at V and 5 bases at J, with 17 bases between. The V gene's germline CDR1 is SGHRS and CDR2 YFSETQ. The CDR3 DNA is TGCGCCAGCACTAACCCGTCTCCGGTGGAGACCCAGTACTTC. This gives the protein CASTNPSPVETQYF.

The J gene is TRBJ2-1, the V gene TRBV6-2 or TRBV6-3, with TRBD2 identical over 7 bases. V shed 2 bases and J 0 bases; nucleotides not matched to a gene: 4. The CDR3 contains 16 residues. The germline V gene encodes CDR1 MNHEY and CDR2 SVGEGT. The CDR3 nucleotides are TGTGCCAGCAGTTACGTCGGGGGGAGCTCCTACAATGAGCAGTTCTTC. The encoded protein is CASSYVGGSSYNEQFF.

Of note for this clonotype: This may come from a read error, since a much larger clone is one base off. V usage is TRBV29-1 and J usage is TRBJ1-2, with D perhaps TRBD1 (5 bases). This CDR3 has 17 residues. V lost 7 bases, J lost 0 bases, and 24 bases lay in between. CDR1 and CDR2 from the germline V gene are SQVTM and ANQGSEA. CDR3 sequence (DNA): TGCAGCGCGACGACGGTGGGGGGGGAGAGTTCTAACTATGGCTACACCTTC. It is translated as CSATTVGGESSNYGYTF.

This rearrangement joins TRBV3-1 to TRBJ1-6; D uncertain. V gave up 1 base and J gave up 9 bases, with 16 bases separating them. From germline, CDR1 is LGHDT and CDR2 YNNKEL (reference sequence). The CDR3 is 16 amino acids. The DNA for the CDR3 is TGTGCCAGCAGCCAAGTTCCAACCACCTTATCTTCACCCCTCCACTTT. Protein: CASSQVPTTLSSPLHF. The variable domain in full, with the rest retrieved from reference TRBV3-1 and TRBJ1-6, is DTAVSQTPKYLVTQMGNDKSIKCEQNLGHDTMYWYKQDSKKFLKIMFSYNNKELIINETVPNRFSPKSPDKAHLNLHINSLELGDSAVYFCASSQVPTTLSSPLHFGNGTRLTVT.

This chain joins TRBV3-1 and TRBJ1-2, with D tentatively TRBD1 (5 bases). CDR1 and CDR2 from the germline V gene are LGHDT and YNNKEL (reference sequence). V was clipped by 5 bases and J by 8 bases, with 21 bases between them. The CDR3 runs 15 residues. The CDR3 DNA follows: TGTGCCAGCAGCGTCCCCGGGACGCCCCTGGGGGGCTACACCTTC. It yields the protein CASSVPGTPLGGYTF.

This clonotype was detected only a few times. The chain carries TRBV7-2 and TRBJ1-1, with D perhaps TRBD1 (6 bases). Germline V gene data show CDR1 as SGHTA and CDR2 as FQGNSA. This CDR3 has 14 amino acids. Deletions cut 7 bases from V and 6 bases from J, with 18 bases between. The DNA of the CDR3 is TGTGCCAGCACTCTCGGCGCAGGGGAGGCTGAAGCTTTCTTT. This codes for CASTLGAGEAEAFF.

This clonotype has a count of ten or more. The chain recombines TRBV20-1 with TRBJ2-5; maybe TRBD2 (6 bases). Between the trimmed V and J ends, which lost 3 bases and 4 bases, there was a span of 21 bases. CDR3 length: 16 amino acids. CDR1 is DFQATT, CDR2 SNEGSKA, per germline (reference sequence). The CDR3: CSARGPQEGRAETQYF. In DNA form, the CDR3 reads TGCAGTGCTAGGGGGCCTCAGGAGGGCCGCGCAGAGACCCAGTACTTC.

This clonotype was detected a few times. The chain recombines TRBV19 with TRBJ2-1, with D possibly being TRBD2 (5 bases). Germline V gene sequence: CDR1 LNHDA, CDR2 SQIVND (reference sequence). This CDR3 is built from 17 residues. The V end lost 2 bases, the J end lost 5 bases, and 19 bases lay between the germline ends. In nucleotides, the CDR3 is TGTGCCAGTAGTATAAGCGAGGGATGGCGAAAAGACAATGAGCAGTTCTTC. Translated: CASSISEGWRKDNEQFF.

This clonotype was observed many times. The V call is TRBV20-1, the J call TRBJ2-7; the match to TRBD2 covers 8 bases. The CDR3 consists of 14 residues. Germline V lookup: CDR1 DFQATT, CDR2 SNEGSKA (reference sequence). V lost 1 base and J lost 5; bases outside the gene matches: 7. Here the CDR3 DNA reads TGCAGTGCTAGAGTCCAAGCGGGAGTCCACGAGCAGTACTTC. Protein product: CSARVQAGVHEQYF.

This clonotype was recorded many times. The chain has TRBV12-3 or TRBV12-4 and TRBJ2-2; TRBD2 aligns across 7 bases. The CDR3 length is 16 residues. V lost 3 bases, J lost 5 bases, and 9 bases stayed unmatched. CDR3 DNA sequence: TGTGCCAGCAGTTTGCGGAGCGGGGAGGGGACCGGGGAGCTGTTTTTT. Translation gives CASSLRSGEGTGELFF.

This clonotype was picked up many times. The chain joins TRBV12-3 or TRBV12-4 to TRBJ2-1; the match to TRBD1 covers 7 bases. CDR3 length: 15 residues. V shed 5 bases, J shed 5 bases, and the junction held 9 bases outside the gene matches. CDR3 residues: CASSPQGLIDNEQFF. CDR3 in DNA: TGTGCCAGCAGTCCACAGGGGCTCATCGACAATGAGCAGTTCTTC.

In this sample, this clonotype turned up many times. V usage is TRBV28 and J usage is TRBJ1-2; weak D call: TRBD1 (6 bases). The germline CDR1 and CDR2 sequences are MDHEN and SYDVKM. This CDR3 has 15 amino acids. V lost 3 bases to trimming and J lost 6 bases, with 17 bases between them. The CDR3 DNA is TGTGCCAGCAGTTTGATGATCGGACAGTCGGATGGCTACACCTTC. Its translation is CASSLMIGQSDGYTF.

This clonotype was detected many times. The genes are TRBV5-1 and TRBJ2-6; possible D gene TRBD2, 6 bases. This CDR3 spans 15 amino acids. The germline V gene has CDR1 SGHRS and CDR2 YFSETQ. V was cut by 9 bases and J by 2 bases, with 15 bases left in between. CDR3 amino acids: CATTMAGPGANVLTF. For the CDR3, the DNA is TGCGCCACCACAATGGCGGGGCCTGGGGCCAACGTCCTGACTTTC.

This clonotype occurred many times. The V call is TRBV10-2, the J call TRBJ1-1; D possibly corresponds to TRBD1 (6 bases). The V end was cut by 1 base, the J end by 5 bases, with 11 bases between. The CDR3 is made up of 14 amino acids. Germline lookup yields CDR1 WSHSY and CDR2 SAAADI. The CDR3 DNA reads as TGCGCCAGCAGTGAGTTGCGGGGGGCGACTGAAGCTTTCTTT. Protein sequence: CASSELRGATEAFF.

This clonotype was seen many times. V and J are TRBV18 and TRBJ2-7, with D tentatively TRBD1 (6 bases). This CDR3 region has 15 residues. Deletions cut 2 bases from V and 0 bases from J, with 11 bases between. Germline V lookup: CDR1 KGHSH, CDR2 LQKENI. CDR3 DNA sequence: TGTGCCAGCTCACCAACGGGACATGCCTCCTACGAGCAGTACTTC. This encodes CASSPTGHASYEQYF.

The V and J genes are TRBV7-9 and TRBJ2-7; tentatively, D is TRBD2 (5 bases). The CDR3 is made up of 15 amino acids. V shed 3 bases and J shed 2 bases, with 14 bases lying between them. Germline loops: CDR1 SEHNR, CDR2 FQNEAQ (reference sequence). CDR3 amino acids: CASSFQASGTYEQYF. The CDR3 DNA reads TGTGCCAGCAGCTTTCAGGCCTCCGGGACCTACGAGCAGTACTTC.

This clonotype has at least ten counts. This sequence joins TRBV7-9 and TRBJ2-7; TRBD1 aligns across 10 bases. The CDR3 consists of 16 residues. Looked up from germline, CDR1 is SEHNR and CDR2 is FQNEAQ (reference sequence). Trimming removed 5 bases from V and 4 bases from J; junction bases left unmatched: 11. The CDR3 region is CASSPGTGVTPYEQYF. CDR3 in DNA: TGTGCCAGCAGCCCCGGGACAGGGGTTACCCCTTACGAGCAGTACTTC. The variable domain in full, with the rest retrieved from reference TRBV7-9 and TRBJ2-7, is DTGVSQNPRHKITKRGQNVTFRCDPISEHNRLYWYRQTLGQGPEFLTYFQNEAQLEKSRLLSDRFSAERPKGSFSTLEIQRTEQGDSAMYLCASSPGTGVTPYEQYFGPGTRLTVT.

This clonotype came up a few times. The V gene is TRBV15, the J gene TRBJ2-7, with a weak D call TRBD1 (6 bases). The CDR3 totals 15 residues. Germline CDR1 reads LNHNV; CDR2 reads YYDKDF (reference sequence). V lost 0 bases and J 3 bases, leaving 12 bases between the germline ends. The CDR3, as DNA: TGTGCCACCAGCAGAGATCTGGAAGGGGGCTACGAGCAGTACTTC. This codes for CATSRDLEGGYEQYF.

The sample holds a few counts of this clonotype. V is TRBV18 and J is TRBJ2-1, with 10 bases that match TRBD2. Germline-derived CDR1 and CDR2 are KGHSH and LQKENI. The CDR3 spans 16 residues. The trim removed 3 bases at V and 6 bases at J, leaving 8 bases unmatched. The CDR3 is CASSPGAGGPLNEQFF. As DNA, the CDR3 is TGTGCCAGCTCACCCGGAGCGGGGGGGCCTCTCAATGAGCAGTTCTTC.